The 25 T cell receptor beta chains below all came from one sample that was sequenced in a study of blood T cell repertoires in COVID-19. Sequencing used immunoSEQ multiplex PCR; TCRdb keeps in-frame clones, though not all of them. The sample carries some 170,000 clones, roughly 82% recorded once. Input material: peripheral blood. The origin of the receptors is a woman aged 70 to 79 with acute or convalescent COVID-19.

In its sample, this clone was seen a few times. The CDR3 here is CASSLQAGGAVNQPQHF. For the CDR3, the DNA is TGTGCCAGCAGCTTACAGGCCGGGGGGGCGGTCAATCAGCCCCAGCATTTT. The rearrangement links TRBV7-8 to TRBJ1-5; possibly TRBD1 for D (6 bases). Germline V gene data show CDR1 as SGHVS and CDR2 as FQNEAQ. CDR3 length: 17 residues. The V gene lost 2 bases and the J gene lost 3 bases, with 17 bases spanning the gap. Combining the CDR3 with reference TRBV7-8 and TRBJ1-5 gives the whole variable domain GAGVSQSPRYKVAKRGQDVALRCDPISGHVSLFWYQQALGQGPEFLTYFQNEAQLDKSGLPSDRFFAERPEGSVSTLKIQRTQQEDSAVYLCASSLQAGGAVNQPQHFGDGTRLSIL.

To note about this clone: An end of the junction does not agree with germline; a read error may underlie this. The CDR3 DNA sequence: TGTGCCAGCACCTTAGACGGGACACCTAGCACAGATACGCAGTATTTT. It specifies CASTLDGTPSTDTQYF. The chain recombines TRBV7-2 with TRBJ2-3, with D possibly matching TRBD1 (6 bases). The germline CDR1 and CDR2 sequences are SGHTA and FQGNSA. The CDR3 is made up of 16 amino acids.

In its sample, this clone was seen once. The rearrangement joins TRBV29-1 to TRBJ2-7; no clear D gene. Trimming left V 0 bases short and J 3 bases short, with 12 bases between. The CDR3 is 14 amino acids. Germline V gene lookup returns CDR1 SQVTM and CDR2 ANQGSEA. CDR3 nucleotide sequence: TGCAGCGTTGAAGATGGTCCTACAGTCTACGAGCAGTACTTC. It yields the protein CSVEDGPTVYEQYF.

This chain links TRBV4-1 with TRBJ1-1; no definite D call. CDR1 is MGHRA and CDR2 is YSYEKL in the germline V gene. The CDR3 is 15 residues long. Trimming left V 3 bases short and J 1 base short, with 12 bases between. CDR3 residues: CASSQSGSGNTEAFF. The CDR3, as DNA: TGCGCCAGCAGCCAGAGCGGGTCGGGGAACACTGAAGCTTTCTTT.

This chain connects TRBV7-9 to TRBJ1-2, with 7 bases identical to TRBD1. Germline CDR1 reads SEHNR; CDR2 reads FQNEAQ (reference sequence). This CDR3 comprises 15 residues. The ends lost 5 bases at V and 4 bases at J; junction bases unmatched: 10. CDR3 amino acids: CASSNQAGGFYGYTF. The DNA of the CDR3 is TGTGCCAGCAGCAACCAGGCAGGGGGATTCTATGGCTACACCTTC.

This clone was picked up a small number of times. The gene calls are TRBV28 and TRBJ1-1; D is possibly TRBD1 (5 bases). V gave up 4 bases and J gave up 8 bases, with 14 bases separating them. The CDR3 is made up of 13 amino acids. CDR1 MDHEN and CDR2 SYDVKM come from the germline V gene. The CDR3 DNA reads TGTGCCAGCAGTTATCAGGGACTTGGGGAAGCTTTCTTT. This encodes CASSYQGLGEAFF.

V gene TRBV3-1 (or the pseudogene TRBV3-2) combines with J gene TRBJ1-6; 12 bases fit TRBD1. V lost 5 bases and J lost 7; bases outside the gene matches: 24. CDR1 and CDR2 from the germline V gene are LGHDT and YNNKEL (reference sequence). The CDR3 loop spans 22 amino acids. This chain's CDR3 is CASSSISDGGTGGAGGNSPLHF. In DNA form, the CDR3 reads TGTGCCAGCAGCTCCATCTCGGATGGGGGGACAGGGGGCGCCGGAGGCAATTCACCCCTCCACTTT.

This chain joins TRBV20-1 and TRBJ2-5; D possibly corresponds to TRBD1 (5 bases). CDR3 length equals 11 residues. The germline V gene has CDR1 DFQATT and CDR2 SNEGSKA (reference sequence). Trimming removed 2 bases from V and 5 bases from J, with 6 bases in between. The CDR3 sequence is CSARPGETQYF. The DNA of the CDR3 is TGCAGTGCTAGACCAGGGGAGACCCAGTACTTC.

This CDR3 reads CASSNPLAGAYEQYF. The CDR3 DNA reads TGTGCCAGTAGTAACCCTCTAGCGGGAGCCTACGAGCAGTACTTC. The chain couples TRBV19 to TRBJ2-7; 10 bases map to TRBD2. CDR1 and CDR2 from the germline V gene are LNHDA and SQIVND (reference sequence). Trimming took 4 bases from V and 2 from J; bases not matched to a gene: 5. The length of the CDR3 is 15 residues.

This chain connects TRBV5-1 to TRBJ2-3; 8 bases are a match to TRBD2. The CDR3 contains 17 residues. In germline, CDR1 is SGHRS, CDR2 YFSETQ. With V trimmed by 3 bases and J by 0 bases, 9 bases remained unmatched. The CDR3 sequence is CASSSLVTGGSTDTQYF. The CDR3, as DNA: TGCGCCAGCAGCTCCCTAGTAACGGGGGGGAGCACAGATACGCAGTATTTT.

The rearrangement joins TRBV30 to TRBJ2-1, with D tentatively TRBD1 (5 bases). The germline gives CDR1 GTSNPN, CDR2 SVGIG (reference sequence). The CDR3 is 14 residues long. The ends were cut back, 3 bases at V and 5 bases at J, with 14 bases in the middle. The CDR3 DNA reads as TGTGCCTGGAGAGGATTCAGGGTTAACAATGAGCAGTTCTTC. Translation: CAWRGFRVNNEQFF. The complete variable domain, with remaining parts taken from reference TRBV30 and TRBJ2-1, reads SQTIHQWPATLVQPVGSPLSLECTVEGTSNPNLYWYRQAAGRGLQLLFYSVGIGQISSEVPQNLSASRPQDRQFILSSKKLLLSDSGFYLCAWRGFRVNNEQFFGPGTRLTVL.

Here the CDR3 reads CAISPRGREAFF. Written as DNA, the CDR3 is TGTGCCATCAGTCCTCGTGGGAGGGAAGCTTTCTTT. The chain has TRBV10-3 and TRBJ1-1; no definite D call. Per germline, CDR1 ENHRY and CDR2 SYGVKD. The CDR3 is 12 amino acids. Trimming shortened V by 5 bases and J by 8 bases, and 12 bases separated the two germline ends.

The rearrangement uses TRBV19 and TRBJ2-7, with 9 bases aligning to TRBD1. Trimming took 5 bases from V and 1 from J; bases not matched to a gene: 9. The CDR3 runs to 16 residues. Looked up from germline, CDR1 is LNHDA and CDR2 is SQIVND (reference sequence). CDR3 sequence: CASSARTGAVSYEQYF. Here the CDR3 DNA reads TGTGCCAGTAGTGCAAGGACAGGGGCCGTATCCTACGAGCAGTACTTC. Complete variable domain (other parts from reference TRBV19 and TRBJ2-7): DGGITQSPKYLFRKEGQNVTLSCEQNLNHDAMYWYRQDPGQGLRLIYYSQIVNDFQKGDIAEGYSVSREKKESFPLTVTSAQKNPTAFYLCASSARTGAVSYEQYFGPGTRLTVT.

This rearrangement joins TRBV11-2 to TRBJ2-1; 9 nucleotides line up with TRBD2. V shed 2 bases, J shed 6 bases, and the junction held 5 bases outside the gene matches. In germline, CDR1 is SGHAT, CDR2 FQNNGV. The CDR3 is 15 amino acids. The CDR3 bases are TGTGCCAGCAGCTTATCCGGGACTAGCACCAATGAGCAGTTCTTC. Its protein is CASSLSGTSTNEQFF.

The DNA for the CDR3 is TGTGCCAGCAGTGAAGGCCGGGTCTCTGGGGCCAACGTCCTGACTTTC. Translating it yields CASSEGRVSGANVLTF. The chain combines TRBV2 with TRBJ2-6, with unresolved D. Germline V gene data show CDR1 as SNHLY and CDR2 as FYNNEI. The V end lost 1 base, the J end lost 0 bases, and 7 bases lay between the germline ends. CDR3 size: 16 residues.

This clone was seen a few times. This chain uses TRBV30 with TRBJ1-6; D might be TRBD1 (6 bases). V lost 1 base, J lost 9 bases, and 16 bases lay in between. The CDR3 consists of 15 residues. Germline CDR1 is GTSNPN and CDR2 is SVGIG (reference sequence). CDR3 coding DNA: TGTGCCTGGAGTGGTGACAGGCCCCTCGTTTCACCCCTCCACTTT. The encoded protein is CAWSGDRPLVSPLHF. The variable domain in full, with the rest retrieved from reference TRBV30 and TRBJ1-6, is SQTIHQWPATLVQPVGSPLSLECTVEGTSNPNLYWYRQAAGRGLQLLFYSVGIGQISSEVPQNLSASRPQDRQFILSSKKLLLSDSGFYLCAWSGDRPLVSPLHFGNGTRLTVT.

The gene calls are TRBV13 and TRBJ2-7, with 13 bases identical to TRBD2. Germline V gives CDR1 PRHDT, CDR2 FYEKMQ (reference sequence). The CDR3 has 14 residues. Unmatched junction bases numbered 7, after V lost 9 bases and J lost 5 bases. CDR3 in DNA: TGTGCCAGTATGACTAGCGGGGGGAGCAACGAGCAGTACTTC. Translation gives CASMTSGGSNEQYF.

The rearrangement joins TRBV5-1 to TRBJ1-5, with TRBD1 matching over 11 bases. The CDR3 totals 17 residues. V was pared by 3 bases and J by 2 bases, with 7 bases of the junction left unmatched. Germline loops: CDR1 SGHRS, CDR2 YFSETQ. CDR3 sequence (DNA): TGCGCCAGCAGCTCGAAACCGGGACAGGGGGGCAATCAGCCCCAGCATTTT. Protein sequence: CASSSKPGQGGNQPQHF.

The chain links TRBV5-1 to TRBJ1-2, with 9 bases fitting TRBD1. CDR3 length: 15 amino acids. J lost 4 bases, V lost 1 base, and 5 bases had no gene match. CDR1 and CDR2 from the germline V gene are SGHRS and YFSETQ. In DNA, the CDR3 is TGCGCCAGCAGCTTGACCGGGACAGGGATCTATGGCTACACCTTC. This translates into CASSLTGTGIYGYTF.

The rearrangement joins TRBV7-2 to TRBJ2-7; 9 nucleotides align to TRBD1. With 8 bases clipped from V and 0 bases from J, the junction kept 5 bases outside the gene matches. Germline V gives CDR1 SGHTA, CDR2 FQGNSA. CDR3 length equals 14 residues. CDR3 bases: TGTGCCAGCTCCCCGGACAGGGGCTCCTACGAGCAGTACTTC. Translation gives CASSPDRGSYEQYF.

The rearrangement joins TRBV10-3 to TRBJ2-7, with TRBD1 matching over 8 bases. Germline loops: CDR1 ENHRY, CDR2 SYGVKD. V trimming: 4 bases; J trimming: 1 base; junction bases outside the gene matches: 3. This CDR3 is built from 14 residues. The CDR3 DNA is TGTGCCATCAGTGTCGGACAGGGTTCCTACGAGCAGTACTTC. Its translation is CAISVGQGSYEQYF.

The V and J genes are TRBV5-4 and TRBJ2-2; 8 nucleotides match TRBD2. CDR3 length equals 17 residues. Trimming removed 4 bases from V and 0 bases from J; junction bases left unmatched: 8. Germline V gene sequence: CDR1 SGHNT, CDR2 YYREEE (reference sequence). The CDR3 region has the DNA TGTGCCAGCAGCCCTGCCCAGGGACTAGCGAACACCGGGGAGCTGTTTTTT. Translation: CASSPAQGLANTGELFF.

The rearrangement links TRBV10-3 to TRBJ1-1; 11 nucleotides agree with TRBD1. This CDR3 has 15 amino acids. CDR1 ENHRY and CDR2 SYGVKD come from the germline V gene. The V and J ends lost 6 bases and 3 bases, in that order; junction bases with no gene match: 6. CDR3 in DNA: TGTGCCATCAGCCCAGGGACAGGGGGTGACACTGAAGCTTTCTTT. It encodes CAISPGTGGDTEAFF.

The genes are TRBV3-1 (or the pseudogene TRBV3-2) and TRBJ2-1; 13 bases align to TRBD2. The CDR3 consists of 21 residues. Germline CDR1 LGHDT, CDR2 YNNKEL (reference sequence). V shed 1 base and J 1 base; nucleotides not matched to a gene: 13. Written as DNA, the CDR3 is TGTGCCAGCAGCCAAGTGTATTCCGGGACTAGCGGGATCGGATCCTACAATGAGCAGTTCTTC. It is translated as CASSQVYSGTSGIGSYNEQFF.

The chain uses TRBV6-2 or TRBV6-3 and TRBJ2-2; 10 bases line up with TRBD1. V was clipped by 2 bases and J by 2 bases; unmatched bases: 2. The germline gives CDR1 MNHEY, CDR2 SVGEGT. This CDR3 has 16 amino acids. The CDR3 DNA is TGTGCCAGCAGTTACGGGACAGGGGTCAACACCGGGGAGCTGTTTTTT. It encodes CASSYGTGVNTGELFF.